Here is one T cell receptor (beta chain) with its context. Germline values: CDR1 SGHKS, CDR2 YYEKEE (reference sequence). V was pared by 4 bases and J by 0 bases, with 13 bases between. The CDR3 spans 15 residues. Data came from immunoSEQ multiplex PCR; TCRdb stores just in-frame clones and leaves some out. The sample carries some 120,000 clones, around 85% recorded once. The record originates from a study of blood T cell repertoires in COVID-19. The origin of this receptor is a woman between 45 and 60 years old who had recovered from COVID-19. The gene calls are TRBV5-5 and TRBJ1-2; D uncertain. The sequencing input was peripheral blood. CDR3: CASSPFLSPNYGYTF. The CDR3 nucleotides are TGTGCCAGCAGCCCTTTTTTGAGTCCTAACTATGGCTACACCTTC.